This T cell receptor (beta chain) originates from a study of T cell repertoires in cytomegalovirus infection. Study-wide background: From public TCR beta signatures came an indication of both CMV infection and matching HLA type.

Deletions cut 6 bases from V and 5 bases from J, with 13 bases between. This CDR3 has 13 residues. Germline assignment: CDR1 MNHEY and CDR2 SVGEGT. TCRdb re-called the reads with MiXCR, one entry per CDR3 protein. The table has hundreds of thousands of distinct CDR3 sequences, around 32% seen once. General observations from the study: Summed public TCR beta family frequency identified CMV carriers bearing the relevant HLA. It was HLA-C-restricted CMV-specific TCR beta clonotypes that dominated the response ex vivo.

As for this clonotype: Its antigen is still unknown.

The receptor's source is a human donor in good health (CMV status not recorded). Some clones in this sample may be carry-over from other donors' samples. The chain has TRBV6-2 or TRBV6-3 and TRBJ2-5; D not resolved. The starting material was cultured CD8+ T cells from PBMCs, obtained from culture after CMV antigen stimulation. CDR3 DNA sequence: TGTGCCAGCAGCCCAGTACAGTGGGAGACCCAGTACTTC. It yields the protein CASSPVQWETQYF.